These 20 T cell receptor beta chains were sequenced from one sample in a study of patients and donors after allogeneic stem cell transplantation. TCRdb re-called the RT-PCR reads through MiXCR, storing one row per CDR3 protein. Of 410,000 or so distinct CDR3 sequences listed, approximately 16% are singletons. The sample consisted of blood, either unsorted or a sorted T cell fraction (not recorded which). The receptors shown here come from a human donor who was either an allogeneic HSCT recipient or a stem cell or donor lymphocyte infusion donor (not recorded which). It is not recorded whose cells these are; they may come from a transplant donor.

The genes are TRBV6-5 and TRBJ1-2, with 8 bases that match TRBD1. Germline V gene data show CDR1 as MNHEY and CDR2 as SVGAGI. This CDR3 has 15 residues. Germline trimming cut 2 bases from V and 8 bases from J; bases unmatched to any gene: 10. The CDR3 DNA sequence: TGTGCCAGCAGTTACAGGGTCAGGGGGCATTGGGGCTACACCTTC. Translated: CASSYRVRGHWGYTF.

In this sample, this clonotype turned up many times. The chain carries TRBV7-9 and TRBJ2-7, with 7 bases lining up with TRBD2. In germline, CDR1 is SEHNR, CDR2 FQNEAQ (reference sequence). V was clipped by 5 bases and J by 5 bases; unmatched bases: 12. CDR3 length: 15 residues. This CDR3 reads CASSGRIGTMDEQYF. The CDR3 bases are TGTGCCAGCAGCGGGAGGATCGGGACTATGGACGAGCAGTACTTC.

This clonotype appeared a few times. This chain joins TRBV20-1 and TRBJ2-7; 9 bases line up with TRBD2. Germline V gene lookup returns CDR1 DFQATT and CDR2 SNEGSKA (reference sequence). This CDR3 region has 15 residues. Trimming at V came to 1 base and at J to 4 bases, leaving 8 bases not matched to a gene. The CDR3: CSARVVSGGGYEQYF. The CDR3 DNA is TGCAGTGCTAGAGTGGTTAGCGGGGGAGGTTACGAGCAGTACTTC.

This clonotype was picked up many times. V usage is TRBV7-9 and J usage is TRBJ1-2; 7 nucleotides line up with TRBD1. Germline V CDR1 and CDR2: SEHNR, FQNEAQ (reference sequence). The CDR3 is made up of 17 amino acids. V was pared by 0 bases and J by 6 bases, with 13 bases of the junction left unmatched. CDR3 sequence: CASSLAPGGRGVDGYTF. In DNA, the CDR3 is TGTGCCAGCAGCTTAGCCCCTGGGGGCAGGGGGGTTGATGGCTACACCTTC.

The chain has TRBV11-3 and TRBJ2-5; D may be TRBD1 (5 bases). This CDR3 spans 14 amino acids. Germline V gene sequence: CDR1 SGHNT, CDR2 YENEEA. Between the trimmed V and J ends, which lost 0 bases and 5 bases, there was a span of 10 bases. The CDR3 DNA reads TGTGCCAGCAGCTTAGATCGCCCAGGGGAGACCCAGTACTTC. As protein: CASSLDRPGETQYF.

This clonotype was detected only a few times. This sequence joins TRBV4-2 and TRBJ2-4, with D hard to call. This CDR3 region has 21 residues. The germline V gene has CDR1 LGHNA and CDR2 YNFKEQ. V was clipped by 3 bases and J by 1 base, with 28 bases between them. This chain's CDR3 is CASSHHGVEGKGYQAKNIQYF. CDR3 nucleotides: TGTGCCAGCAGCCACCATGGGGTGGAAGGAAAGGGATATCAGGCCAAAAACATTCAGTACTTC.

Only a few counts were recorded for this clonotype. The rearrangement joins TRBV4-1 to TRBJ1-5; no firm D call. The CDR3 totals 14 residues. Trimming shortened V by 5 bases and J by 1 base, and 9 bases separated the two germline ends. From germline, CDR1 is MGHRA and CDR2 YSYEKL. The CDR3 loop is CASSLIWSNQPQHF. The CDR3 DNA reads TGCGCCAGCAGCTTGATTTGGAGCAATCAGCCCCAGCATTTT.

This clonotype was seen a handful of times. The CDR3 reads CASSPTFGLAANEQFF. The DNA of the CDR3 is TGCGCCAGCTCTCCGACCTTCGGACTAGCCGCCAATGAGCAGTTCTTC. The V gene is TRBV5-1, the J gene TRBJ2-1; 8 bases are shared with TRBD2. The germline V gene has CDR1 SGHRS and CDR2 YFSETQ. This CDR3 is 16 amino acids long. V was pared by 7 bases and J by 6 bases, with 15 bases of the junction left unmatched. Supplemented by reference TRBV5-1 and TRBJ2-1, the full variable domain reads KAGVTQTPRYLIKTRGQQVTLSCSPISGHRSVSWYQQTPGQGLQFLFEYFSETQRNKGNFPGRFSGRQFSNSRSEMNVSTLELGDSALYLCASSPTFGLAANEQFFGPGTRLTVL.

The gene calls are TRBV12-3 or TRBV12-4 and TRBJ2-3; no clear D gene. This CDR3 is built from 17 residues. The V end was cut by 4 bases, the J end by 0 bases, with 17 bases between. CDR3 loop: CASSSLRLKPSTDTQYF. CDR3 coding DNA: TGTGCCAGCAGTTCTTTGCGGTTGAAACCTAGCACAGATACGCAGTATTTT.

CDR3 nucleotide sequence: TGCAGCGTCGCCGGGACATCTAATGAAAAACTGTTTTTT. Translated: CSVAGTSNEKLFF. The V call is TRBV29-1, the J call TRBJ1-4; TRBD1 is a possible D gene (6 bases). V dropped 6 bases and J dropped 3 bases, with 11 bases sitting between them. Germline V gives CDR1 SQVTM, CDR2 ANQGSEA. This CDR3 has 13 residues. The full variable domain, rest sourced from reference TRBV29-1 and TRBJ1-4, is SAVISQKPSRDICQRGTSLTIQCQVDSQVTMMFWYRQQPGQSLTLIATANQGSEATYESGFVIDKFPISRPNLTFSTLTVSNMSPEDSSIYLCSVAGTSNEKLFFGSGTQLSVL.

This clonotype was found many times. V gene TRBV7-9 combines with J gene TRBJ2-1, with D unresolved. Between the trimmed V and J ends, which lost 7 bases and 6 bases, there was a span of 7 bases. CDR3 size: 11 residues. Germline loops: CDR1 SEHNR, CDR2 FQNEAQ (reference sequence). CDR3 nucleotide sequence: TGTGCCAGCACCAACCTCAATGAGCAGTTCTTC. Amino acids: CASTNLNEQFF. The variable domain in full, completed from reference TRBV7-9 and TRBJ2-1, reads DTGVSQNPRHKITKRGQNVTFRCDPISEHNRLYWYRQTLGQGPEFLTYFQNEAQLEKSRLLSDRFSAERPKGSFSTLEIQRTEQGDSAMYLCASTNLNEQFFGPGTRLTVL.

In this sample, this clonotype turned up a few times. J is TRBJ2-3 and V is TRBV9; D may match TRBD1 or TRBD2 (6 bases each). The CDR3 loop spans 15 amino acids. The V gene lost 3 bases and the J gene lost 2 bases, with 13 bases spanning the gap. Germline assignment: CDR1 SGDLS and CDR2 YYNGEE. In DNA, the CDR3 is TGTGCCAGCAGCGGGAGGGGGGAAGACACAGATACGCAGTATTTT. This sequence encodes CASSGRGEDTDTQYF. Looking up the rest from reference TRBV9 and TRBJ2-3 gives the full variable domain: DSGVTQTPKHLITATGQRVTLRCSPRSGDLSVYWYQQSLDQGLQFLIQYYNGEERAKGNILERFSAQQFPDLHSELNLSSLELGDSALYFCASSGRGEDTDTQYFGPGTRLTVL.

This clonotype showed up many times. This rearrangement joins TRBV15 to TRBJ1-6; no reliable D call. The V end lost 0 bases, the J end lost 7 bases, and 16 bases lay between the germline ends. The germline V gene has CDR1 LNHNV and CDR2 YYDKDF (reference sequence). This CDR3 is built from 17 residues. The DNA of the CDR3 is TGTGCCACCAGCAGAGATAGGAGGGCAGACGCCAATTCACCCCTCCACTTT. This translates into CATSRDRRADANSPLHF.

This clonotype was observed many times. V is TRBV12-3 or TRBV12-4 and J is TRBJ1-1, with D possibly TRBD1 on 6 matching bases. This CDR3 is built from 15 residues. V lost 8 bases and J 5 bases, leaving 21 bases between the germline ends. The CDR3 here is CASATGMRRRTEAFF. CDR3 DNA sequence: TGTGCCAGCGCTACAGGGATGAGAAGAAGAACTGAAGCTTTCTTT.

This clonotype was recorded many times. V usage is TRBV5-1 and J usage is TRBJ2-5; D call uncertain. V was pared by 4 bases and J by 0 bases, with 13 bases between. The CDR3 consists of 15 residues. Germline CDR1 and CDR2: SGHRS and YFSETQ. The CDR3 DNA follows: TGCGCCAGCAGCCCGAAGTACGGCAACCAAGAGACCCAGTACTTC. Translating gives CASSPKYGNQETQYF.

This clonotype was found many times. The V call is TRBV27, the J call TRBJ2-5; TRBD2 aligns across 10 bases. This CDR3 has 15 residues. V shed 6 bases, J shed 4 bases, and the junction held 8 bases outside the gene matches. Germline V gene sequence: CDR1 MNHEY, CDR2 SMNVEV (reference sequence). The CDR3 nucleotides are TGTGCCAGCAGACAAGCGGGGGGGCCTTCAGAGACCCAGTACTTC. This codes for CASRQAGGPSETQYF.

This clonotype was found many times. This chain joins TRBV6-1 and TRBJ2-2; 12 nucleotides align to TRBD2. CDR1 is MNHNS and CDR2 is SASEGT in the germline V gene. The CDR3 is made up of 19 amino acids. J gave up 3 bases and V 6 bases, and 14 bases lay outside the gene matches. As DNA, the CDR3 is TGTGCCAGCAGACCCCGGAGGACTAGCGGGGCCTGGGACACCGGGGAGCTGTTTTTT. Translated: CASRPRRTSGAWDTGELFF.

This clonotype was counted only a few times. The V and J genes are TRBV5-6 and TRBJ2-1; 9 bases are shared with TRBD2. The V segment lost 5 bases and the J segment 4 bases; nucleotides outside the gene matches: 7. Germline CDR1 SGHDT, CDR2 YYEEEE. This CDR3 comprises 15 residues. CDR3 region: CASSSSGRSYNEQFF. The CDR3 DNA is TGTGCCAGCAGTTCAAGCGGGAGGAGTTACAATGAGCAGTTCTTC.

This chain links TRBV4-1 with TRBJ2-7; TRBD1 or TRBD2 may be the D gene (5 bases each). The V gene's germline CDR1 is MGHRA and CDR2 YSYEKL. V lost 3 bases, J lost 6 bases, and 9 bases lay in between. This CDR3 is 12 amino acids long. Here the CDR3 reads CASSHPGSEQYF. For the CDR3, the DNA is TGCGCCAGCAGCCATCCAGGGAGCGAGCAGTACTTC.

CDR3 protein: CAISEPLTSVGGDTQYF. The CDR3 DNA sequence: TGTGCCATCAGTGAGCCCCTGACTAGCGTGGGAGGAGATACGCAGTATTTT. The genes are TRBV10-3 and TRBJ2-3; TRBD2 aligns across 8 bases. Germline trimming cut 2 bases from V and 5 bases from J; bases unmatched to any gene: 12. This CDR3 has 17 residues. The germline CDR1 and CDR2 sequences are ENHRY and SYGVKD.